This T cell receptor beta chain was retrieved from a study of blood T cell repertoires in COVID-19. TCRdb's table, derived via immunoSEQ multiplex PCR, lists solely in-frame clones and lacks some. The repertoire holds 300,000 to 400,000 clones, approximately 86% seen once, with approximately 4.6% in the top ten. Germline lookup yields CDR1 SEHNR and CDR2 FQNEAQ (reference sequence). Trimming took 5 bases from V and 0 from J, leaving 10 bases between them. The CDR3 covers 14 residues. Sample: PBMCs or T cells enriched from blood (not recorded which). This TCR was recovered from a middle-aged woman with acute COVID-19. The J gene is TRBJ1-1, the V gene TRBV7-9; perhaps TRBD1 as D (5 bases). CDR3: CASSPQQVNTEAFF. CDR3 nucleotides: TGTGCCAGCAGCCCACAACAGGTGAACACTGAAGCTTTCTTT.